Below are 30 T cell receptor beta chains sequenced from a single sample in a study of chemoradiotherapy in HPV16-positive cancers. Sequencing used immunoSEQ multiplex PCR; TCRdb keeps in-frame clones, though not all of them. In the table there are around 2,000 clones, 85% to 90% of which are singletons. The sample consisted of tumor tissue, taken from a patient who underwent chemoradiotherapy. These TCRs come from a human donor with HPV-associated anogenital cancer.

This clone showed up just once. The genes are TRBV4-1 and TRBJ1-2; 7 positions agree with TRBD1. Per the germline V gene, CDR1 is MGHRA and CDR2 is YSYEKL. V lost 7 bases and J lost 8; bases outside the gene matches: 19. The CDR3 totals 16 residues. The CDR3 protein is CASTPVTGFLSDGYTF. As DNA, the CDR3 is TGCGCCAGCACCCCGGTGACAGGGTTTCTCTCTGACGGCTACACCTTC.

The V gene is TRBV19, the J gene TRBJ1-1; tentatively, D is TRBD1 (6 bases). The CDR3 spans 17 residues. CDR1 LNHDA and CDR2 SQIVND come from the germline V gene (reference sequence). With 3 bases removed from V and 0 bases from J, the gap between germline ends came to 17 bases. The CDR3 DNA reads as TGTGCCAGTAGTATTGGACCCGGGACACCCCTGAACACTGAAGCTTTCTTT. As protein: CASSIGPGTPLNTEAFF.

The genes are TRBV4-3 and TRBJ2-2; D unresolved. The CDR3 has 16 amino acids. Germline V gives CDR1 LGHNA, CDR2 YSLEER. Deletions cut 0 bases from V and 5 bases from J, with 13 bases between. CDR3 sequence (DNA): TGCGCCAGCAGCCAAGACGGTCAAGAAAAGACCGGGGAGCTGTTTTTT. Translated, it gives CASSQDGQEKTGELFF.

V usage is TRBV10-1 and J usage is TRBJ2-7; the match to TRBD1 covers 8 bases. Germline assignment: CDR1 WNHNN and CDR2 SYGVQD (reference sequence). Losses at the gene ends were 6 bases for V and 1 base for J; bases not matched to a gene: 5. This CDR3 contains 14 residues. CDR3 bases: TGCGCCAGCAGAGCGACAGGGGATTCCTACGAGCAGTACTTC. Translating it yields CASRATGDSYEQYF.

This sequence joins TRBV6-5 and TRBJ2-7; D call uncertain. Trimming took off 6 bases at V and 0 bases at J, with 15 bases between the two ends. This CDR3 contains 15 residues. Germline CDR1 is MNHEY and CDR2 is SVGAGI. The CDR3 DNA follows: TGTGCCAGCAGGGTGACGGGCCAGAGCTCCTACGAGCAGTACTTC. Protein: CASRVTGQSSYEQYF.

The J gene is TRBJ2-5, the V gene TRBV7-7; TRBD1 aligns across 7 bases. Germline V CDR1 and CDR2: SSHAT, FNYEAQ (reference sequence). J was trimmed by 2 bases and V by 5 bases; bases with no gene match: 2. CDR3 size: 13 residues. CDR3 amino acids: CASSLGQQETQYF. CDR3 nucleotide sequence: TGTGCCAGCAGCCTGGGACAGCAAGAGACCCAGTACTTC. Drawing the rest from reference TRBV7-7 and TRBJ2-5, the complete variable domain is GAGVSQSPRYKVTKRGQDVTLRCDPISSHATLYWYQQALGQGPEFLTYFNYEAQPDKSGLPSDRFSAERPEGSISTLTIQRTEQRDSAMYRCASSLGQQETQYFGPGTRLLVL.

The chain has TRBV4-3 and TRBJ2-3, with TRBD2 identical over 8 bases. This CDR3 contains 17 residues. Germline V gene data show CDR1 as LGHNA and CDR2 as YSLEER. After removal of 0 bases from V and 6 bases from J, the junction contained 11 bases not matched to a gene. CDR3 loop: CASSQDAGRGAGDTQYF. As DNA, the CDR3 is TGCGCCAGCAGCCAAGATGCGGGGCGGGGGGCCGGGGATACGCAGTATTTT.

This chain joins TRBV5-1 and TRBJ2-2; D possibly corresponds to TRBD2 (5 bases). The length of the CDR3 is 13 residues. With 2 bases removed from V and 5 bases from J, the gap between germline ends came to 7 bases. Germline assignment: CDR1 SGHRS and CDR2 YFSETQ. The CDR3: CASSFGDTGELFF. For the CDR3, the DNA is TGCGCCAGCAGCTTCGGGGATACCGGGGAGCTGTTTTTT.

This clone was detected only once. The chain joins TRBV5-1 to TRBJ2-3, with 9 bases that match TRBD2. V dropped 4 bases and J dropped 0; count of bases not matched to a gene: 9. Per germline, CDR1 SGHRS and CDR2 YFSETQ. This CDR3 region has 17 residues. This CDR3 is CASSPLTSGSSTDTQYF. DNA for the CDR3: TGCGCCAGCAGCCCCCTGACTAGCGGATCAAGCACAGATACGCAGTATTTT.

The chain links TRBV7-8 to TRBJ2-3; 8 nucleotides align to TRBD1. V was clipped by 3 bases and J by 5 bases; unmatched bases: 10. CDR3 length: 16 residues. In germline, CDR1 is SGHVS, CDR2 FQNEAQ. In DNA, the CDR3 is TGTGCCAGCAGCTTGGACAGGGAATTGTCAGAAGATACGCAGTATTTT. It is translated as CASSLDRELSEDTQYF.

The V gene is TRBV6-1, the J gene TRBJ1-1, with TRBD1 as a possible D gene (5 bases). Germline assignment: CDR1 MNHNS and CDR2 SASEGT. V dropped 3 bases and J dropped 2 bases, with 10 bases sitting between them. The CDR3 extends over 14 amino acids. CDR3 sequence reads: CASSDYRSNTEAFF. DNA for the CDR3: TGTGCCAGCAGTGACTACAGGAGCAACACTGAAGCTTTCTTT.

The rearrangement uses TRBV2 and TRBJ2-5, with a tentative D call TRBD2 (6 bases). Deletions cut 2 bases from V and 9 bases from J, with 19 bases between. This CDR3 contains 15 residues. The germline V gene has CDR1 SNHLY and CDR2 FYNNEI. The CDR3 sequence is CASSERFGLALAQYF. The CDR3 DNA reads TGTGCCAGCAGTGAACGGTTCGGTCTAGCGTTGGCCCAGTACTTC.

The chain recombines TRBV19 with TRBJ1-1; D is uncertain. CDR3 length equals 13 residues. Per the germline V gene, CDR1 is LNHDA and CDR2 is SQIVND (reference sequence). V lost 5 bases and J lost 0, with 7 bases in between. The CDR3 protein is CASSSSMNTEAFF. DNA for the CDR3: TGTGCCAGTAGTTCCTCTATGAACACTGAAGCTTTCTTT.

The V call is TRBV11-1, the J call TRBJ1-3; D is undetermined. CDR3 size: 15 residues. Per the germline V gene, CDR1 is SGHAT and CDR2 is FQDESV (reference sequence). V was shortened by 5 bases and J by 0 bases, with 11 bases between the two germline ends. CDR3 nucleotides: TGTGCCAGCAGCCTAGGGCAAGTCTCTGGAAACACCATATATTTT. The encoded protein is CASSLGQVSGNTIYF.

Regarding this clone: The sample has other DNA sequences that encode this CDR3 too. V usage is TRBV4-1 and J usage is TRBJ1-2; D is unclear. Germline CDR1 and CDR2: MGHRA and YSYEKL. Trimming took 0 bases from V and 0 from J, leaving 8 bases between them. The CDR3 is 15 amino acids. Here the CDR3 DNA reads TGCGCCAGCAGCCAAGACCCCGGGCCTAACTATGGCTACACCTTC. Protein product: CASSQDPGPNYGYTF.

V and J are TRBV15 and TRBJ2-2; 8 nucleotides match TRBD1. The V gene's germline CDR1 is LNHNV and CDR2 YYDKDF (reference sequence). The CDR3 consists of 15 residues. The V segment lost 5 bases and the J segment 3 bases; nucleotides outside the gene matches: 5. The CDR3 nucleotides are TGTGCCACCAGCGAAGGGACAGGAGACACCGGGGAGCTGTTTTTT. Translating gives CATSEGTGDTGELFF.

The chain combines TRBV6-5 with TRBJ2-1; no clear D. Deletions cut 0 bases from V and 0 bases from J, with 3 bases between. CDR1 and CDR2 from the germline V gene are MNHEY and SVGAGI. The CDR3 totals 14 residues. The CDR3 here is CASSYSSSYNEQFF. The DNA of the CDR3 is TGTGCCAGCAGTTACTCTAGCTCCTACAATGAGCAGTTCTTC.

V is TRBV18 and J is TRBJ1-4; D is ambiguous. This CDR3 is built from 13 residues. Looked up from germline, CDR1 is KGHSH and CDR2 is LQKENI. V was cut by 3 bases and J by 7 bases, with 9 bases left in between. CDR3 DNA: TGTGCCAGCTCACCTTACCGGACTGAAAAACTGTTTTTT. This gives the protein CASSPYRTEKLFF.

The chain joins TRBV11-3 to TRBJ1-1; D remains ambiguous. Per germline, CDR1 SGHNT and CDR2 YENEEA. V was clipped by 5 bases and J by 1 base, with 11 bases between them. This CDR3 contains 14 residues. The CDR3 spells CASSKDRWNTEAFF. The DNA of the CDR3 is TGTGCCAGCAGCAAAGACCGATGGAACACTGAAGCTTTCTTT.

J is TRBJ2-7 and V is TRBV7-9; TRBD1 agrees at 8 bases. Trimming at V came to 5 bases and at J to 7 bases, leaving 10 bases not matched to a gene. This CDR3 comprises 14 residues. CDR1 is SEHNR and CDR2 is FQNEAQ in the germline V gene (reference sequence). The CDR3 nucleotides read TGTGCCAGCAGCCTCCACGGACAGGGTTCGGAGCAGTACTTC. It specifies CASSLHGQGSEQYF.

This CDR3 reads CSVEEGQETQYF. CDR3 coding DNA: TGCAGCGTTGAAGAGGGACAAGAGACCCAGTACTTC. This chain joins TRBV29-1 and TRBJ2-5; no clear D gene. Germline V lookup: CDR1 SQVTM, CDR2 ANQGSEA. Trimming left V 0 bases short and J 2 bases short, with 4 bases between. The CDR3 is 12 residues long.

Comment on this clone: One end of the junction is discordant with germline, which a read error may explain. The gene calls are TRBV7-7 and TRBJ2-5; 7 nucleotides align to TRBD1. The CDR3 sequence is 14 residues long. Germline V gene data show CDR1 as SSHAT and CDR2 as FNYEAQ (reference sequence). CDR3 nucleotide sequence: TGTGCTAGCAGCTTCGCAGGGGGACGGGAGACCCAGTACTTC. It codes for CASSFAGGRETQYF.

The rearrangement joins TRBV6-6 to TRBJ1-2, with TRBD1 as a possible D gene (6 bases). Germline V gives CDR1 MNHNY, CDR2 SVGAGI (reference sequence). The CDR3 extends over 15 amino acids. V was shortened by 6 bases and J by 4 bases, with 18 bases between the two germline ends. DNA for the CDR3: TGTGCCAGCAGGCCTCCGGGGGGGCGCCCCTATGGCTACACCTTC. This translates into CASRPPGGRPYGYTF.

The chain links TRBV6-1 to TRBJ2-7; D unclear. This CDR3 is built from 16 residues. The germline V and J ends were trimmed by 0 bases and 3 bases, with 15 bases remaining between them. Germline V gene sequence: CDR1 MNHNS, CDR2 SASEGT. The CDR3 loop reads CASSEAVRYIFYEQYF. CDR3 DNA sequence: TGTGCCAGCAGTGAAGCAGTCCGTTACATCTTCTACGAGCAGTACTTC.

The chain links TRBV7-9 to TRBJ2-3; D may be TRBD1 (5 bases). The CDR3 covers 15 residues. The V gene's germline CDR1 is SEHNR and CDR2 FQNEAQ (reference sequence). V lost 1 base, J lost 2 bases, and 10 bases lay in between. CDR3 in DNA: TGTGCCAGCAGCTTAGGGGGCGAGTCCACAGATACGCAGTATTTT. Its translation: CASSLGGESTDTQYF.

The genes are TRBV6-4 and TRBJ2-1; 14 positions match TRBD2. CDR3 length: 16 amino acids. The ends lost 1 base at V and 7 bases at J; junction bases unmatched: 3. The germline V gene has CDR1 MRHNA and CDR2 SNTAGT. In DNA form, the CDR3 reads TGTGCCAGCAGTGACTTGACTAGCGGGGGGGTAAATGAGCAGTTCTTC. Protein product: CASSDLTSGGVNEQFF.

This sequence joins TRBV7-3 and TRBJ2-3; 9 bases agree with TRBD2. The CDR3 is 18 residues long. CDR1 and CDR2 (germline): SGHTA, FQGTGA. V was pared by 0 bases and J by 2 bases, with 9 bases of the junction left unmatched. CDR3 DNA: TGTGCCAGCAGCTTAACTGCCGGGGGCGGGGGGGTCACAGATACGCAGTATTTT. Amino acids: CASSLTAGGGGVTDTQYF.

This clone has just a few counts. This chain connects TRBV27 to TRBJ1-6; D not certain. Germline V gene sequence: CDR1 MNHEY, CDR2 SMNVEV (reference sequence). This CDR3 region has 15 residues. Deletions cut 8 bases from V and 6 bases from J, with 17 bases between. The CDR3 here is CASRLPGSSNSPLHF. The CDR3 DNA is TGTGCCAGCCGCCTACCCGGCAGCAGTAATTCACCCCTCCACTTT.

The chain links TRBV5-1 to TRBJ1-3; TRBD1 might be the D (6 bases). This CDR3 is 15 amino acids long. V shed 4 bases and J shed 4 bases, with 15 bases lying between them. Germline V CDR1 and CDR2: SGHRS, YFSETQ. The CDR3 sequence is CASSTLQGPGNTIYF. CDR3 nucleotide sequence: TGCGCCAGCAGCACACTACAGGGCCCCGGAAACACCATATATTTT.

The chain has TRBV7-9 and TRBJ1-1; D is undetermined. Deletions cut 4 bases from V and 4 bases from J, with 13 bases between. The CDR3 covers 14 residues. Germline CDR1 is SEHNR and CDR2 is FQNEAQ (reference sequence). In DNA form, the CDR3 reads TGTGCCAGCAGCTCGAACCTTCTGGGCACTGAAGCTTTCTTT. Translating it yields CASSSNLLGTEAFF.